This is a list of T cell receptor beta chains from one sample in a study of blood T cell repertoires in COVID-19. Libraries were prepared by immunoSEQ multiplex PCR; TCRdb keeps only in-frame clonotypes and omits some of them. This table has approximately 210,000 clones, 70% to 90% appearing once. Sequencing was done on a sample of PBMCs or T cells enriched from blood (not recorded which). The receptors shown here come from a young man with acute COVID-19. Each CDR3 is given with its conserved first and last residue. The order of the fields is V gene, clone size, J gene, D gene, CDR3 protein, CDR3 DNA. A D gene is named only where the DNA matches it firmly. Some rows have no size entry. The others give once, few or many, or a class for an expanded clone.

TRBV3-1/TRBV3-2,many,TRBJ1-2,.,CASSHARGNYGYTF,TGTGCCAGCAGCCACGCCCGGGGAAACTATGGCTACACCTTC
TRBV29-1,.,TRBJ1-1,TRBD1,CSAGDSLNTEAFF,TGCAGCGCGGGGGACAGCCTGAACACTGAAGCTTTCTTT
TRBV6-6,.,TRBJ2-3,TRBD2,CASSDLAGVSTDTQYF,TGTGCCAGCAGTGACTTAGCGGGGGTTTCAACAGATACGCAGTATTTT
TRBV6-6,.,TRBJ1-2,TRBD1,CASIRGQGVAGYTF,TGTGCCAGCATCAGGGGACAGGGGGTCGCGGGCTACACCTTC
TRBV20-1,.,TRBJ1-1,TRBD1,CSAGDRGANTEAFF,TGCAGTGCTGGTGACAGGGGGGCTAACACTGAAGCTTTCTTT
TRBV9,.,TRBJ2-7,TRBD1,CASSARDRGSYEQYF,TGTGCCAGCAGCGCCCGGGACAGGGGATCCTACGAGCAGTACTTC
TRBV2,.,TRBJ1-2,.,CASRQGVGYTF,TGTGCCAGCAGACAGGGTGTAGGCTACACCTTC
TRBV7-2,.,TRBJ1-4,TRBD1,CASSSLRGRDGLFF,TGTGCCAGCAGCTCGTTAAGGGGGCGAGACGGCCTGTTTTTT
TRBV7-9,.,TRBJ1-2,TRBD1,CASSSMGQGDYGYTF,TGTGCCAGCAGCTCAATGGGACAGGGCGACTATGGCTACACCTTC
TRBV2,few,TRBJ1-5,.,CASSSDNQPQHF,TGTGCCAGCAGCTCAGACAATCAGCCCCAGCATTTT
TRBV25-1,.,TRBJ2-5,TRBD2,CASSEVSGGLYQETQYF,TGTGCCAGCAGTGAAGTTAGCGGGGGGCTGTACCAAGAGACCCAGTACTTC
TRBV9,.,TRBJ1-3,TRBD1,CASSARPGTGNTIYF,TGTGCCAGCAGCGCCCGACCCGGGACAGGCAACACCATATATTTT
TRBV28,.,TRBJ2-7,TRBD2,CASGGGGVEQYF,TGTGCCAGCGGCGGGGGGGGAGTCGAGCAGTACTTC
TRBV6-5,.,TRBJ1-2,.,CASKATVNYGYTF,TGTGCCAGCAAAGCTACCGTGAACTATGGCTACACCTTC
TRBV19,.,TRBJ1-2,.,CASSILTKGGADGYTF,TGTGCCAGTAGTATATTAACAAAGGGAGGCGCAGATGGCTACACCTTC
TRBV11-2,.,TRBJ1-6,TRBD1,CASSLGQGENSPLHF,TGTGCCAGCAGCCTGGGACAGGGAGAGAATTCACCCCTCCACTTT
TRBV5-5,.,TRBJ2-7,.,CASSLGQNSYEQYF,TGTGCCAGCAGCTTGGGGCAAAACTCCTACGAGCAGTACTTC
TRBV9,.,TRBJ2-2,TRBD1,CASSDWDSTGELFF,TGTGCCAGCAGCGATTGGGACAGCACCGGGGAGCTGTTTTTT